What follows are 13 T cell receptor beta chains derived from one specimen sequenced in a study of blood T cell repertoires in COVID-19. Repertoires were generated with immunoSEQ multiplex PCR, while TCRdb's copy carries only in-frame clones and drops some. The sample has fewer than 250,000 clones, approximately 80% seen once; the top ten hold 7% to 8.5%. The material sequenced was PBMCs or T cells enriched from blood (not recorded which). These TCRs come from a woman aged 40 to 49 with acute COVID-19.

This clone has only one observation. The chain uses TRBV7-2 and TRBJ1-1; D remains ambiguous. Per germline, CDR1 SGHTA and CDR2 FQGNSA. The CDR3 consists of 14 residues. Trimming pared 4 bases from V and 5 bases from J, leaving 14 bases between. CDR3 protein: CASSSMVARTEAFF. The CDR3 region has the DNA TGTGCCAGCAGCTCAATGGTTGCGAGGACTGAAGCTTTCTTT.

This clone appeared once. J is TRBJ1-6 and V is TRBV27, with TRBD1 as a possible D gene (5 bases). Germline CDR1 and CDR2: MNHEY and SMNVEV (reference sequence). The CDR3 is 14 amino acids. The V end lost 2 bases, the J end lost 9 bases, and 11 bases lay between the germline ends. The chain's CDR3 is CASSLGGEGSPLHF. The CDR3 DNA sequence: TGTGCCAGCAGTTTAGGGGGGGAGGGTTCACCCCTCCACTTT.

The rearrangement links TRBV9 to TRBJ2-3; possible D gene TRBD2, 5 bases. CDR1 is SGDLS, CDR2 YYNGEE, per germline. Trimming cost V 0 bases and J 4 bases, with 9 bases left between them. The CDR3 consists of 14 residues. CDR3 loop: CASSVVGSSDTQYF. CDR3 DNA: TGTGCCAGCAGCGTAGTGGGGAGTTCAGATACGCAGTATTTT.

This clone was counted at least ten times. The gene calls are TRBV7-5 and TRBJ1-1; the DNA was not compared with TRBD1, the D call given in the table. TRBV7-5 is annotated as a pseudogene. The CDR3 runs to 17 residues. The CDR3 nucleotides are TGTGCCAGAATGGCGGCCTTGGTGAGACAGGGGAACACTGAAGCTTTCTTT. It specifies CARMAALVRQGNTEAFF.

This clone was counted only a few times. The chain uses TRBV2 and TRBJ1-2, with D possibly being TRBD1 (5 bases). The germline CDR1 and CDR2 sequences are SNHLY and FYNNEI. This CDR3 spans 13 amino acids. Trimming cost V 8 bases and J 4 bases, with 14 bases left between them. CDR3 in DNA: TGTGCCAGCGGTTTACAAAGGGGCTATGGCTACACCTTC. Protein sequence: CASGLQRGYGYTF.

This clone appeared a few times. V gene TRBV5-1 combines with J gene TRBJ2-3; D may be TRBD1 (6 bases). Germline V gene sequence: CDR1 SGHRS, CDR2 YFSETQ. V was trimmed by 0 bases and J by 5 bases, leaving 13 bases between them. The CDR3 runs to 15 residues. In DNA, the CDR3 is TGCGCCAGCAGCTTGGAAACAGGGTTAGGAGATACGCAGTATTTT. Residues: CASSLETGLGDTQYF.

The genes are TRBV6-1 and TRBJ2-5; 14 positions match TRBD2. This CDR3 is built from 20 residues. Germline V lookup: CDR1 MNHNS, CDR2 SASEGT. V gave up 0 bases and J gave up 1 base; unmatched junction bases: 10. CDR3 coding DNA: TGTGCCAGCAGTGAAGCCCTCCCGGGACTAGCGGGAGCTAGCCAAGAGACCCAGTACTTC. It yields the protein CASSEALPGLAGASQETQYF.

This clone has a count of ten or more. CDR3 nucleotide sequence: TGTGCCTGGAGTGTTCCGGAGGGATCTGGAAACACCATATATTTT. This gives the protein CAWSVPEGSGNTIYF. The chain couples TRBV30 to TRBJ1-3; D remains ambiguous. V was shortened by 0 bases and J by 1 base, with 10 bases between the two germline ends. The CDR3 runs 15 residues. CDR1 and CDR2 (germline): GTSNPN, SVGIG (reference sequence).

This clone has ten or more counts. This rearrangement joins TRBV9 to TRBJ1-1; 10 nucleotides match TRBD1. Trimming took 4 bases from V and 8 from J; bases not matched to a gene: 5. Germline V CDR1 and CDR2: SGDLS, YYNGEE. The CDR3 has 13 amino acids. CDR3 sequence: CASSLTGGGEAFF. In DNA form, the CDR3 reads TGTGCCAGCAGCCTGACAGGGGGCGGGGAAGCTTTCTTT.

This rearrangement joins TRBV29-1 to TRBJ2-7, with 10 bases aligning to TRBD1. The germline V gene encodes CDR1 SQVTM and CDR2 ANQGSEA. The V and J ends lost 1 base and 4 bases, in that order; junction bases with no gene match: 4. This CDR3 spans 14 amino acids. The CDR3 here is CSVEARTGGYEQYF. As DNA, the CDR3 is TGCAGCGTTGAAGCGAGGACAGGGGGTTACGAGCAGTACTTC.

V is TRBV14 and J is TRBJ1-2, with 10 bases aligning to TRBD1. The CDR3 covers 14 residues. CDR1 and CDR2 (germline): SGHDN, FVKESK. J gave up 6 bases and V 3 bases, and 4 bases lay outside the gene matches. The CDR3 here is CASSQTGQGDGYTF. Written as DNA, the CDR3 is TGTGCCAGCAGCCAGACCGGACAGGGGGATGGCTACACCTTC.

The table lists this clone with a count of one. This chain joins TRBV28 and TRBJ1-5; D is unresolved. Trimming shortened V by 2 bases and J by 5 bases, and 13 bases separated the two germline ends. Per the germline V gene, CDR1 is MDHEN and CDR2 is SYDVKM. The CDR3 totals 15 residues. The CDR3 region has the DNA TGTGCCAGCAGTTTAGACTCGGGAGGCGATCAGCCCCAGCATTTT. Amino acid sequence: CASSLDSGGDQPQHF.

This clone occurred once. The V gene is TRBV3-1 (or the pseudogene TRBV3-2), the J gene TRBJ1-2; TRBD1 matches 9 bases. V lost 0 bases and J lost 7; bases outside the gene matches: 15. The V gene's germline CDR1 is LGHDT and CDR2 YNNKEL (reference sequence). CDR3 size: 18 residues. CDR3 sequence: CASSQDLGGNRGPGGYTF. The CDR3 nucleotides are TGTGCCAGCAGCCAAGATTTGGGCGGCAACAGGGGGCCTGGTGGCTACACCTTC.